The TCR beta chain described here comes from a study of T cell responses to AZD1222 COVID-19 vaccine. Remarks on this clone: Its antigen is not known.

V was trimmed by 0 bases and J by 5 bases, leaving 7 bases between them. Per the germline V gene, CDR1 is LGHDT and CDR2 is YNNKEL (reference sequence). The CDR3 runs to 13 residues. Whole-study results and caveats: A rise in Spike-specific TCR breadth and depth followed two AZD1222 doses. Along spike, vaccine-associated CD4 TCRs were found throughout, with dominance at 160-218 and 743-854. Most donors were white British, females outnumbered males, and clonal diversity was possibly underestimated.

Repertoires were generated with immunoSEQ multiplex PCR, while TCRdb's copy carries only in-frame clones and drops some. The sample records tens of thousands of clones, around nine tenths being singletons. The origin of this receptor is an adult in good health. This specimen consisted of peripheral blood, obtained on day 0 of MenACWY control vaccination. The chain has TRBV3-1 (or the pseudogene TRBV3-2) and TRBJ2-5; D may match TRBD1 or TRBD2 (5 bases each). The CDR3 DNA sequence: TGTGCCAGCAGCCAAGACTGGGGGGAGACCCAGTACTTC. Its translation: CASSQDWGETQYF.